This T cell receptor (beta chain) was sequenced in a study of cytomegalovirus exposure and HLA in healthy donors. Looking at the study overall: Earlier, some 170 million T cells were analyzed, and about 100 million unique TCR beta sequences were found among them. Findings of the study overall: Accurate predictions that matched the HLA-A and HLA-B alleles of most subjects were reportedly made from TCR beta sequences. TCR beta V- and J-gene trimming was later associated with a missense DCLRE1C variant.

PCR involved 60 Vbeta and 13 Jbeta primers. Repertoires were generated with immunoSEQ multiplex PCR, while TCRdb's copy carries only in-frame clones and drops some. The sample lists over 150,000 clones; 80% were seen once. A remark on this clone: Its target is unknown.

Input material: PBMCs. The receptor was isolated from a man aged 25-45 years in good health and CMV-seropositive.

The CDR3 sequence is CASSYAGQGTYEQYF. CDR3 in DNA: TGTGCCAGCAGTTACGCCGGACAGGGGACTTACGAGCAGTACTTC. This chain connects TRBV6-5 to TRBJ2-7; the match to TRBD1 covers 9 bases. The V and J ends lost 2 bases and 4 bases, in that order; junction bases with no gene match: 6. This CDR3 region has 15 residues. Looked up from germline, CDR1 is MNHEY and CDR2 is SVGAGI.